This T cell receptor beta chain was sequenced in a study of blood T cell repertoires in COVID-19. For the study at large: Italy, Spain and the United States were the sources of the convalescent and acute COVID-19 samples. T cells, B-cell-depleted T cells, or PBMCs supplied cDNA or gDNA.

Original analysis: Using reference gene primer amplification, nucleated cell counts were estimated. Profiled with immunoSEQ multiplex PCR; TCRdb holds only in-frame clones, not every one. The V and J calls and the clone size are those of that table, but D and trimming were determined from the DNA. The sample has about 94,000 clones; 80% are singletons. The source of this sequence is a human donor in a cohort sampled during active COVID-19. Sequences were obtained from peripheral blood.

In DNA form, the CDR3 reads TGTGCCAGCAGTTTAGCAGGGCAGCCCCAGCATTTT. The encoded protein is CASSLAGQPQHF. This chain links TRBV28 with TRBJ1-5, with a possible D match to TRBD1 (5 bases). Trimming cost V 2 bases and J 7 bases, with 6 bases left between them. This CDR3 region has 12 residues. Germline lookup yields CDR1 MDHEN and CDR2 SYDVKM.